This T cell receptor beta chain was sequenced for a study of PD-L1 blockade in urothelial cancer (dated by TCRdb to about 2017). Describing the broader study: Therapy was started at some point between 2013 and 2015 for all patients, and atezolizumab 1,200 mg was administered intravenously every 3 weeks. The study, an exploratory multi-omic analysis, examined somatic, immune and clinical correlates of response to PD-L1 blockade with atezolizumab in urothelial cancer. Pretreatment blood TCR-seq was available for twenty-nine patients, at least one posttreatment blood collection was obtained for approximately 25 patients, and tumor TCR-seq was available for approximately 25 patients. Blood samples gave a median of about 150,000 T cells and some 83,000 unique TCRs, with a median clonality of about 0.078. Progression-free survival longer than 6 months counted as durable clinical benefit, and TCR features were additionally tested against both progression-free and overall survival. Blood samples were analyzed 3 weeks after the start of treatment (second dose) and 6 weeks after the start of treatment. An ECOG performance status of 0 or 1 was recorded for the patients, and 0 to 3 prior chemotherapy regimens had been received by the patients. Roughly nine patients achieved durable clinical benefit and about 22 did not. About 90% of the roughly 29 patients were males with bladder-origin urothelial cancer, and 18 of 29 reported a prior smoking history. In the same patients, whole exome sequencing and RNA sequencing of pretreatment tumors were performed in addition to TCR sequencing. Pretreatment tumor samples and matched peripheral blood, collected serially before and after atezolizumab treatment, underwent TCR sequencing.

The research as a whole found: Because the sample size was small (n ≈ 30) and many exploratory analyses were performed, the results are intended to be hypothesis-generating. Improved progression-free and overall survival was found to be associated with pretreatment peripheral blood TCR clonality below the median. Among patients with durable benefit, tumor-associated TCR clones showed greater expansion in peripheral blood 3 weeks after treatment started (n ≈ 21, p = 0.022).

V drops 1 base and J drops 8 bases, leaving 14 bases in between. The cysteine opens and the phenylalanine closes a CDR3 of 14 amino acids. The only DNA kept is the CDR3, 42 bases in frame from the first base. Synthetic TCR analog templates were spiked into each PCR so that absolute template abundance could be estimated from read counts. Using the immunoSEQ assay, TCRbeta CDR3 regions were amplified from genomic DNA with bias-controlled V and J gene primers. Sequencing of rearranged TCRbeta segments was done at approximately 20X coverage. On the study's bioinformatics: Sequencing errors were corrected by clustering, and CDR3s were annotated against IMGT so that V, D and J genes could be assigned. Out-of-frame and stop-codon sequences were excluded, and only productive TCRbeta rearrangements were used in downstream analyses. Clonality was calculated as one minus the Shannon entropy normalized by the log of the number of unique productive sequences. Clones differing between time points or between blood and tumor were identified using Fisher's exact test with Benjamini-Hochberg correction, with an adjusted p below 0.01 applied as the threshold. The table comes from immuneACCESS by way of TCRdb, which keeps in-frame sequences with V and J called. Part of the clones is missing from these tables; in studies checked, under half for an unresolved V gene and the rest for unknown reasons. V and J calls and clone size follow that table, whereas D and trimming were derived from the DNA. The sample profile shows about 56,000 clones; over 75% of them were found once. 15% to 19% of the sample is taken by the ten largest.

The sample's time point, from its label and the paper: pretreatment peripheral blood. A cohort of 25 to 30 patients with locally advanced or metastatic urothelial carcinoma, treated at Memorial Sloan Kettering on a trial protocol, was included. Peripheral blood mononuclear cells were collected pretreatment and during treatment, with between 1 and 8 total time points obtained per patient. The Qiagen DNeasy Blood extraction kit was used to purify genomic DNA from total PBMCs and tumor samples. PBMCs were collected pretreatment and during treatment and were isolated and stored as previously described. On this clone: What this receptor recognizes is not known. No quality values exist for individual bases; no much larger clone is one base distant.

The TCR sequence derives from a man between 65 and 85 years old with urothelial cancer. Sequenced material: PBMCs, taken around atezolizumab (anti-PD-L1) treatment. The chain joins TRBV23-1 to TRBJ1-2, and perhaps TRBD1 as D gene, on 5 matching bases. TRBV23-1 is flagged as an ORF with uncertain function. The nucleotide sequence is TGCGCCAGCAGTCAATGGGGGGGTTGTGCCGGCTACACCTTC. Its product reads: CASSQWGGCAGYTF.